A selection of T cell receptor beta chains follows, all from one sample in a study of T cell responses to AZD1222 COVID-19 vaccine. Clones were read by immunoSEQ multiplex PCR, and TCRdb kept only the in-frame ones, dropping some. Of about 79,000 clones listed, around 81% are singletons. The sample consisted of peripheral blood, taken on day 0 of AZD1222 vaccination. The source is an adult in good health. Both conserved end residues are part of each CDR3.

j_call v_call cdr3_aa
TRBJ1-5 TRBV27 CASSLLGLSNQPQHF
TRBJ1-2 TRBV6-5 CASSWTGNYGYTF
TRBJ1-5 TRBV27 CASKTGNTSNQPQHF
TRBJ2-6 TRBV5-1 CASSPGAGSSGANVLTF
TRBJ2-1 TRBV3-1/TRBV3-2 CASSQSNNEQFF
TRBJ1-2 TRBV29-1 CSVLAGAYGYTF
TRBJ2-2 TRBV14 CASSRGQGITGELFF
TRBJ2-2 TRBV3-1/TRBV3-2 CASSQELYTGELFF
TRBJ1-2 TRBV29-1 CSVEATDYGYTF
TRBJ2-2 TRBV2 CASSVSPGTGSGELFF
TRBJ1-2 TRBV4-1 CASSQMMGQGSYGYTF
TRBJ2-7 TRBV18 CASSAWTGVEQYF
TRBJ1-2 TRBV5-1 CASSFYRISEFGYTF
TRBJ1-1 TRBV9 CASSDRQGANTEAFF
TRBJ2-7 TRBV5-5 CASSLASGGFYEQYF
TRBJ2-3 TRBV19 CASSVPGQGAGDTQYF
TRBJ1-2 TRBV28 CASSTGTGGFYGYTF
TRBJ2-1 TRBV6-5 CASSYLDLNEQFF
TRBJ2-3 TRBV7-2 CASQGTSDTQYF
TRBJ1-1 TRBV2 CASQVNSRDTEAFF
TRBJ1-4 TRBV5-1 CASKNGTSNEKLFF
TRBJ2-7 TRBV2 CASIVGVLSGEQYF
TRBJ2-3 TRBV15 CATSRGPGRQTTDTQYF
TRBJ1-4 TRBV10-3 CAISAGADEKLFF
TRBJ1-5 TRBV28 CASSQRVVRGSNQPQHF
TRBJ1-2 TRBV30 CAFYSNYGYTF
TRBJ2-3 TRBV7-9 CASLSGYVTDTQYF
TRBJ1-3 TRBV21-1 CASPPSPGNTIYF
TRBJ1-5 TRBV4-2 CASSAASGNSNQPQHF
TRBJ1-2 TRBV3-1/TRBV3-2 CASSQDVNSLYGYTF
TRBJ2-1 TRBV5-4 CASSRAGDHNEQFF
TRBJ2-3 TRBV5-1 CASSGDRRTDTQYF
TRBJ2-7 TRBV21-1 CASSPSGLSYPEQYF
TRBJ1-1 TRBV10-2 CASRRGRTEAFF
TRBJ2-1 TRBV27 CASSFTQVPYNEQFF
TRBJ2-1 TRBV6-5 CASWTSGGSNEQFF
TRBJ2-2 TRBV25-1 CASTENTGELFF
TRBJ1-2 TRBV5-4 CASSLVGGRDYGYTF
TRBJ1-6 TRBV30 CAASLGVINSPLHF
TRBJ2-5 TRBV5-1 CASSLGPVETQYF
TRBJ2-1 TRBV2 CASSEGEQAFNEQFF
TRBJ2-5 TRBV6-4 CASSDPNAGQETQYF
TRBJ2-3 TRBV18 CASSSRQGAIDNTQYF
TRBJ1-2 TRBV7-9 CASSPRGPRAIDYGYTF
TRBJ2-7 TRBV7-9 CASSLVPGGDYEQYF
TRBJ1-4 TRBV19 CASSIGGQGRATNEKLFF
TRBJ1-2 TRBV7-2 CASSLASGGNYGYTF
TRBJ2-7 TRBV7-2 CASSLSSGLSYEQYF
TRBJ2-3 TRBV3-1/TRBV3-2 CASSRQGLGTDTQYF
TRBJ2-5 TRBV7-2 CASSFRGDQETQYF
TRBJ2-5 TRBV7-8 CASSSRMVETQYF
TRBJ1-5 TRBV4-1 CASSQGQGTNQPQHF
TRBJ2-1 TRBV7-2 CASSLSGTSSYNEQFF
TRBJ2-7 TRBV2 CASREDKHEQYF
TRBJ2-2 TRBV6-5 CASSYSRGGTGELFF
TRBJ1-6 TRBV3-1/TRBV3-2 CASSQGQGNSPLHF
TRBJ2-5 TRBV5-1 CASSLGTGEETQYF
TRBJ2-7 TRBV27 CASSLMGRTKQYF
TRBJ1-5 TRBV6-5 CASSFHTGSAQHF